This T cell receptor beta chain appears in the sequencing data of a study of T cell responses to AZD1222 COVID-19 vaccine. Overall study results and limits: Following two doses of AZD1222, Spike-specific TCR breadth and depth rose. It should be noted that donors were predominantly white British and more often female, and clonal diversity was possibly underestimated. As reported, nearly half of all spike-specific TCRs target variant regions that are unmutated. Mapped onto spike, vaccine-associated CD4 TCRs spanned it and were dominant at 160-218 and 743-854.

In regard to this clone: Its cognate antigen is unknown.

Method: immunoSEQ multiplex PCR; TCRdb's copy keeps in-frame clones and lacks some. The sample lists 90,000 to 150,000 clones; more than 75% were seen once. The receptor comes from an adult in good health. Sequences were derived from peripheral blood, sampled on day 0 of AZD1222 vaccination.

CDR3 region: CATASSSGGAETQYF. As DNA, the CDR3 is TGTGCCACCGCTAGTTCTAGCGGGGGGGCAGAGACCCAGTACTTC. The chain recombines TRBV6-5 with TRBJ2-5; 12 bases fit TRBD2. This CDR3 contains 15 residues. Trimming at V came to 10 bases and at J to 4 bases, leaving 10 bases not matched to a gene. Germline V gene sequence: CDR1 MNHEY, CDR2 SVGAGI.